This TCR beta chain was retrieved from a study of blood T cell repertoires in COVID-19. Overall study: Collection of acute and convalescent COVID-19 samples took place in the United States, Italy and Spain. The analysed material was cDNA or gDNA that came from T cells, B-cell-depleted T cells, or PBMCs.

In the original processing: Estimated nucleated cell counts came from reference gene primer amplification. Assay used: immunoSEQ multiplex PCR; TCRdb lists only in-frame clones, some missing. V, J and clone size were drawn from that table, and D and trimming were deduced from the DNA. The sample yields about 260,000 clones, 84% seen once. CDR1 is SNHLY, CDR2 FYNNEI, per germline. V dropped 3 bases and J dropped 6 bases, with 14 bases sitting between them. This CDR3 region has 15 residues. The rearrangement uses TRBV2 and TRBJ2-2; possible D gene TRBD2, 5 bases. Sequencing was carried out using peripheral blood. This TCR was sampled from a woman between 35 and 50 years old who had recovered from COVID-19. CDR3 in amino acids: CASSESSSKAGELFF. CDR3 in DNA: TGTGCCAGCAGTGAGAGCTCTAGCAAAGCCGGGGAGCTGTTTTTT.